The 27 T cell receptor beta chains reported below all come from one sample, sequenced in a study of early T cells in non-severe SARS-CoV-2 infection. In TCRdb, the 5' RACE reads were re-called with MiXCR into one record per CDR3 protein. The profile shows 65,000 to 80,000 distinct CDR3 sequences, more than 10% of them singletons. Sequencing was carried out using whole blood. The source is an adult who was a healthcare worker with PCR-confirmed SARS-CoV-2 infection or an uninfected control (not recorded which).

This clonotype was counted between two and nine times. This chain joins TRBV5-1 and TRBJ2-3; 14 nucleotides match TRBD2. The CDR3 has 18 amino acids. Germline V gene lookup returns CDR1 SGHRS and CDR2 YFSETQ. V lost 4 bases and J lost 1; bases outside the gene matches: 8. The DNA of the CDR3 is TGCGCCAGCAGCCCGACTAGCGGGGGGGCCTATGGCACAGATACGCAGTATTTT. Translated, it gives CASSPTSGGAYGTDTQYF. The whole variable domain, filled in from reference TRBV5-1 and TRBJ2-3, reads KAGVTQTPRYLIKTRGQQVTLSCSPISGHRSVSWYQQTPGQGLQFLFEYFSETQRNKGNFPGRFSGRQFSNSRSEMNVSTLELGDSALYLCASSPTSGGAYGTDTQYFGPGTRLTVL.

The genes are TRBV29-1 and TRBJ1-4; 7 bases map to TRBD1. Germline CDR1 reads SQVTM; CDR2 reads ANQGSEA. V shed 7 bases, J shed 4 bases, and the junction held 6 bases outside the gene matches. This CDR3 has 13 residues. The CDR3 DNA is TGCAGCGCCTACGGGACAGATAATGAAAAACTGTTTTTT. Encoded protein: CSAYGTDNEKLFF.

This clonotype was counted many times. The chain has TRBV4-1 and TRBJ1-1; 9 bases are a match to TRBD1. This CDR3 is built from 20 residues. CDR1 and CDR2 (germline): MGHRA, YSYEKL. J gave up 3 bases and V 2 bases, and 19 bases lay outside the gene matches. The DNA for the CDR3 is TGCGCCAGCAGCCAATTTAGTCAAAGGACAGGGGAGGATCCGGACACTGAAGCTTTCTTT. Its translation: CASSQFSQRTGEDPDTEAFF.

The table lists this clonotype with many counts. This chain connects TRBV29-1 to TRBJ2-5; D is perhaps TRBD1 (6 bases). The CDR3 contains 13 residues. In germline, CDR1 is SQVTM, CDR2 ANQGSEA. Trimming removed 6 bases from V and 3 bases from J, with 14 bases in between. CDR3 protein: CSVKQGPEETQYF. The CDR3 DNA reads TGCAGCGTCAAACAGGGTCCCGAAGAGACCCAGTACTTC. Combining the CDR3 with reference TRBV29-1 and TRBJ2-5 gives the whole variable domain SAVISQKPSRDICQRGTSLTIQCQVDSQVTMMFWYRQQPGQSLTLIATANQGSEATYESGFVIDKFPISRPNLTFSTLTVSNMSPEDSSIYLCSVKQGPEETQYFGPGTRLLVL.

This clonotype was seen a handful of times. The rearrangement uses TRBV10-2 and TRBJ1-4, with TRBD1 as a possible D gene (6 bases). CDR1 WSHSY and CDR2 SAAADI come from the germline V gene. This CDR3 has 12 residues. V was trimmed by 6 bases and J by 8 bases, leaving 10 bases between them. DNA of the CDR3: TGCGCCAGCAGATCAGGGGCGGAAAAACTGTTTTTT. Translation: CASRSGAEKLFF.

V and J are TRBV28 and TRBJ1-1; D ambiguous. Germline V gene data show CDR1 as MDHEN and CDR2 as SYDVKM. The CDR3 consists of 14 residues. V was trimmed by 3 bases and J by 0 bases, leaving 8 bases between them. CDR3 bases: TGTGCCAGCAGTTTCCCAGAGTTGAACACTGAAGCTTTCTTT. Its protein is CASSFPELNTEAFF.

This clonotype has a handful of counts. The chain uses TRBV5-1 and TRBJ2-5; D gene ambiguous. Deletions cut 7 bases from V and 5 bases from J, with 15 bases between. The CDR3 has 13 residues. Germline V gene data show CDR1 as SGHRS and CDR2 as YFSETQ. CDR3: CASRRALQETQYF. CDR3 bases: TGCGCCAGCCGGCGAGCGCTGCAGGAGACCCAGTACTTC.

This clonotype has a handful of counts. The V call is TRBV10-1, the J call TRBJ2-3; possible D gene TRBD1, 6 bases. The CDR3 runs to 14 residues. In germline, CDR1 is WNHNN, CDR2 SYGVQD (reference sequence). Trimming stripped 5 bases from V and 0 bases from J, with 9 bases between. Written as DNA, the CDR3 is TGCGCCAGCAGTACGGACAGAAGCACAGATACGCAGTATTTT. Protein: CASSTDRSTDTQYF.

The gene calls are TRBV7-2 and TRBJ2-7, with D tentatively TRBD2 (5 bases). V was cut by 5 bases and J by 3 bases, with 14 bases left in between. CDR1 is SGHTA, CDR2 FQGNSA, per germline. The CDR3 is 14 residues long. CDR3 sequence reads: CASSDADGGYEQYF. The CDR3, as DNA: TGTGCCAGCAGCGATGCTGACGGAGGCTACGAGCAGTACTTC.

This clonotype was observed many times. The chain uses TRBV6-5 and TRBJ2-3, with TRBD2 identical over 11 bases. V gave up 2 bases and J gave up 0 bases; unmatched junction bases: 1. The CDR3 sequence is 16 residues long. Germline values: CDR1 MNHEY, CDR2 SVGAGI. CDR3 DNA: TGTGCCAGCAGTTACCGGACTAGCGGGAGCACAGATACGCAGTATTTT. Translating it yields CASSYRTSGSTDTQYF.

At least ten counts were recorded for this clonotype. V and J are TRBV6-2 or TRBV6-3 and TRBJ2-7; 15 bases map to TRBD2. Trimming cost V 7 bases and J 3 bases; bases outside gene matches: 4. The CDR3 length is 15 residues. Looked up from germline, CDR1 is MNHEY and CDR2 is SVGEGT. The DNA for the CDR3 is TGTGCCAGCACTCTGGGACTAGCGGGAGGCTACGAGCAGTACTTC. As protein: CASTLGLAGGYEQYF.

This clonotype came up a few times. The chain employs TRBV11-2 and TRBJ2-3; the match to TRBD2 covers 9 bases. CDR3 length equals 15 residues. The trim removed 4 bases at V and 3 bases at J, leaving 5 bases unmatched. Germline loops: CDR1 SGHAT, CDR2 FQNNGV. The CDR3 coding sequence is TGTGCCAGCAGCTCACTAGCGGGCAAGACAGATACGCAGTATTTT. Protein product: CASSSLAGKTDTQYF.

CDR3 in DNA: TGTGCCAGCAGTTTGGGTCCGGGACCCAAATCCTACAATGAGCAGTTCTTC. This gives the protein CASSLGPGPKSYNEQFF. The rearrangement links TRBV12-3 or TRBV12-4 to TRBJ2-1, with D perhaps given as TRBD1 or TRBD2 (5 bases each). V gave up 3 bases and J gave up 1 base, with 16 bases separating them. CDR3 length: 17 residues.

The V gene is TRBV4-2, the J gene TRBJ2-4, with no clear D. The CDR3 spans 16 residues. CDR1 and CDR2 (germline): LGHNA, YNFKEQ. V dropped 0 bases and J dropped 0 bases, with 9 bases sitting between them. The CDR3 loop is CASSQDGIEAKNIQYF. The CDR3 bases are TGTGCCAGCAGCCAAGATGGAATTGAAGCCAAAAACATTCAGTACTTC.

This clonotype was seen only a few times. The genes are TRBV7-9 and TRBJ1-1; tentatively, D is TRBD1 (5 bases). Germline V CDR1 and CDR2: SEHNR, FQNEAQ (reference sequence). This CDR3 spans 14 amino acids. Trimming took 5 bases from V and 4 from J, leaving 14 bases between them. The CDR3 DNA follows: TGTGCCAGCAGCCGTGGGACCATAACCACTGAAGCTTTCTTT. Its protein is CASSRGTITTEAFF.

The V and J genes are TRBV5-6 and TRBJ1-6; 8 nucleotides line up with TRBD1. V shed 0 bases and J 0 bases; nucleotides not matched to a gene: 2. Germline CDR1 is SGHDT and CDR2 is YYEEEE. This CDR3 has 17 residues. For the CDR3, the DNA is TGTGCCAGCAGCTTGGGACAGGGGCACTCCTATAATTCACCCCTCCACTTT. Its protein product is CASSLGQGHSYNSPLHF.

This clonotype showed up just a few times. This chain uses TRBV7-6 with TRBJ2-3, with TRBD2 identical over 12 bases. In germline, CDR1 is SGHVS, CDR2 FNYEAQ. V shed 6 bases and J 2 bases; nucleotides not matched to a gene: 6. This CDR3 spans 16 amino acids. CDR3 sequence (DNA): TGTGCCAGCAGACCCGGACTAGCGGGGCACACAGATACGCAGTATTTT. Translation: CASRPGLAGHTDTQYF.

A few counts support this clonotype. The chain has TRBV14 and TRBJ2-1, with 8 bases fitting TRBD1. There are 14 residues in the CDR3. Germline-derived CDR1 and CDR2 are SGHDN and FVKESK. Trimming took 2 bases from V and 6 from J; bases not matched to a gene: 3. CDR3 bases: TGTGCCAGCAGCCAATGGGACAGGCCCAATGAGCAGTTCTTC. Its translation is CASSQWDRPNEQFF.

In its sample, this clonotype was seen many times. The chain combines TRBV7-6 with TRBJ2-5; no definite D call. Trimming left V 5 bases short and J 2 bases short, with 9 bases between. CDR1 is SGHVS and CDR2 is FNYEAQ in the germline V gene. The CDR3 sequence is 13 residues long. The CDR3, as DNA: TGTGCCAGCAGCCCACACAAGCAAGAGACCCAGTACTTC. Translated: CASSPHKQETQYF.

This clonotype was observed a few times. The V and J genes are TRBV20-1 and TRBJ1-5; TRBD1 is a possible D gene (6 bases). This CDR3 spans 15 amino acids. Germline CDR1 DFQATT, CDR2 SNEGSKA (reference sequence). Trimming cost V 1 base and J 1 base, with 11 bases left between them. CDR3 region: CSARGAGQSNQPQHF. The DNA for the CDR3 is TGCAGTGCTAGAGGTGCTGGACAGAGCAATCAGCCCCAGCATTTT.

This chain joins TRBV6-6 and TRBJ2-7, with D perhaps matching TRBD1 (6 bases). The CDR3 spans 14 residues. The V end lost 5 bases, the J end lost 3 bases, and 14 bases lay between the germline ends. In germline, CDR1 is MNHNY, CDR2 SVGAGI (reference sequence). The CDR3 coding sequence is TGTGCCAGCAGTACAGGTGGGACACTCTACGAGCAGTACTTC. Translated, it gives CASSTGGTLYEQYF.

In its sample, this clonotype was seen a few times. The genes are TRBV29-1 and TRBJ2-2; D remains unclear. The V gene lost 2 bases and the J gene lost 5 bases, with 6 bases spanning the gap. Per the germline V gene, CDR1 is SQVTM and CDR2 is ANQGSEA. The CDR3 totals 12 residues. Written as DNA, the CDR3 is TGCAGCGTTGAAAGGGAAACCGGGGAGCTGTTTTTT. Translated, it gives CSVERETGELFF.

This chain uses TRBV6-5 with TRBJ2-7; D may be TRBD2 (5 bases). The germline V gene has CDR1 MNHEY and CDR2 SVGAGI. The V end was cut by 6 bases, the J end by 1 base, with 10 bases between. The CDR3 spans 13 residues. For the CDR3, the DNA is TGTGCCAGCAGCCCGGACTTTTCCTACGAGCAGTACTTC. Amino acid sequence: CASSPDFSYEQYF.

In nucleotides, the CDR3 is TGTGCCAGCAGCTTACTTTCAGGGAGTAATGAAAAACTGTTTTTT. Translation gives CASSLLSGSNEKLFF. J is TRBJ1-4 and V is TRBV7-9; possible D gene TRBD1, 5 bases. Germline V lookup: CDR1 SEHNR, CDR2 FQNEAQ (reference sequence). This CDR3 is built from 15 residues. Deletions cut 2 bases from V and 4 bases from J, with 11 bases between.

Many counts were recorded for this clonotype. The chain combines TRBV4-2 with TRBJ2-1; D possibly corresponds to TRBD2 (5 bases). The CDR3 length is 15 residues. Germline V lookup: CDR1 LGHNA, CDR2 YNFKEQ. The germline V and J ends were trimmed by 1 base and 8 bases, with 15 bases remaining between them. The CDR3 is CASSQARRRIDEQFF. In nucleotides, the CDR3 is TGTGCCAGCAGCCAAGCCCGGAGGCGGATTGATGAGCAGTTCTTC.

This chain connects TRBV7-2 to TRBJ1-6, with 11 bases fitting TRBD1. The CDR3 contains 15 residues. Germline V gene data show CDR1 as SGHTA and CDR2 as FQGNSA. Trimming cost V 5 bases and J 7 bases; bases outside gene matches: 4. For the CDR3, the DNA is TGTGCCAGCAGCGCCGGGGACAGGGGGAATTCACCCCTCCACTTT. This gives the protein CASSAGDRGNSPLHF.

This clonotype has only a few counts. The chain is built from TRBV7-9 and TRBJ2-4; TRBD2 matches at 9 bases. CDR1 is SEHNR, CDR2 FQNEAQ, per germline (reference sequence). The CDR3 covers 14 residues. Trimming cost V 3 bases and J 7 bases; bases outside gene matches: 4. The CDR3 DNA reads TGTGCCAGCAGCTTCATAGCGGGAGTGAACATTCAGTACTTC. Residues: CASSFIAGVNIQYF. Variable domain in full (rest from reference TRBV7-9 and TRBJ2-4): DTGVSQNPRHKITKRGQNVTFRCDPISEHNRLYWYRQTLGQGPEFLTYFQNEAQLEKSRLLSDRFSAERPKGSFSTLEIQRTEQGDSAMYLCASSFIAGVNIQYFGAGTRLSVL.